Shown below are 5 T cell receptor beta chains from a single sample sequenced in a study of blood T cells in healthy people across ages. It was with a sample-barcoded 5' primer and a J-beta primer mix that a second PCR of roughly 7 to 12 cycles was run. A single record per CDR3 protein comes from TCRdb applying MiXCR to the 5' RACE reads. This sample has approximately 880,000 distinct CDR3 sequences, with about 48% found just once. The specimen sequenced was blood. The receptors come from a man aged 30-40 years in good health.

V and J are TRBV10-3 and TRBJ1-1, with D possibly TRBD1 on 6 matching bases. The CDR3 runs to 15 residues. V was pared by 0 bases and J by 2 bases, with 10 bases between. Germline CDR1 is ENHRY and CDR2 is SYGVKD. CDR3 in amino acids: CAISESVGQNTEAFF. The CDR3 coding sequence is TGTGCCATCAGTGAGTCGGTGGGACAAAACACTGAAGCTTTCTTT.

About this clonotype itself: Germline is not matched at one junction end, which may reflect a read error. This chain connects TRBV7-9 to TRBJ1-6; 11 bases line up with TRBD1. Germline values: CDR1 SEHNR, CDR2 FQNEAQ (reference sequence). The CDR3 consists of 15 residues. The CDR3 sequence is CASSGDRGSNSPLHF. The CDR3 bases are TGTGCCAGCAGCGGGGACAGGGGGAGTAATTCGCCCCTCCACTTT.

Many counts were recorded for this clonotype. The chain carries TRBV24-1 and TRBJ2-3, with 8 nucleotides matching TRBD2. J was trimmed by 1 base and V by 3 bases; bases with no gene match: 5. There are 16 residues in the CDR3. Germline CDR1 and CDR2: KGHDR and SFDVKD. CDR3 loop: CATSDATSAGTDTQYF. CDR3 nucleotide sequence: TGTGCCACCAGTGATGCGACTAGCGCGGGCACAGATACGCAGTATTTT.

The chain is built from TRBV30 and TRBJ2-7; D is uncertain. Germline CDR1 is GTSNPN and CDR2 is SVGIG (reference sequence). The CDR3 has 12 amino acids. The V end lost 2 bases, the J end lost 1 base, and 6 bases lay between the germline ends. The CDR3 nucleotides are TGTGCCTGGAGTCAGGTGTCCTACGAGCAGTACTTC. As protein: CAWSQVSYEQYF.

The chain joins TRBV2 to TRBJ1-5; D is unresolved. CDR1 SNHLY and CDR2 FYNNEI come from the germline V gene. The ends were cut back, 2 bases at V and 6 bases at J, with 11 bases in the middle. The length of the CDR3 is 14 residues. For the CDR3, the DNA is TGTGCCAGCAGTGAAACCGGGCCTACTCAGCCCCAGCATTTT. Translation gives CASSETGPTQPQHF.